This note documents a single T cell receptor (beta chain) sequence. Its antigen is unknown. No clone much larger than this one lies a single base away; base qualities are absent. There are 13 amino acids in the CDR3, from cysteine to phenylalanine inclusive. Just the 39-base CDR3 DNA is kept, in frame starting at base 1. Trimming removed 5 bases from V and 8 bases from J; the gene matches leave 6 bases unexplained. CDR1 SEHNR and CDR2 FQNEAQ are derived from the germline V gene (reference sequence). This sample stems from a study of blood T cell repertoires in COVID-19 (dated by TCRdb to about 2020). Regarding the study in general: Samples covering the acute and convalescent phases of COVID-19 were provided by collaborators in the United States, Italy and Spain. The dataset comprised deeply sampled blood TCRbeta repertoires from subjects exposed to, actively infected with, or recovered from COVID-19. A de-identified subject ID, COVID-19 status, age in years and sex were almost always included in the sample metadata. The prospective study material was composed of cDNA or gDNA derived from T cells, B-cell-depleted T cells, or PBMCs. The samples were drawn from two sources: the first 160 participants of the ongoing ImmuneRACE study, and 950 to 1,500 subjects contributed by 6 global collaborators. HLA class I and class II types, where available, came from metadata supplied by the sample provider rather than from assay-based typing. A freely available public database, intended as a resource for researchers studying the immune response to SARS-CoV-2, is where the repertoires were released.

Paper-wide results and their limitations: The quantity of clinical and demographic metadata differed by source and by participant and was supplied without curation.

The collaborating institutions used their own protocols to collect whole blood in K2EDTA tubes. For TCRbeta analysis, collaborators shipped samples as frozen whole blood, isolated PBMCs, or DNA extracted from either of those sample types. The immunoSEQ Assay, a bias-controlled multiplex PCR, was used to amplify TCRbeta CDR3 regions from genomic DNA. On the authors' methods: The number of nucleated cells in each sample was estimated from the amplification of reference gene primers within the assay. To quantify the absolute abundance of each unique TCRbeta CDR3 rearrangement, sequence reads were collapsed and filtered. For each sample, productive Simpson clonality was calculated by taking the square root of Simpson's diversity index across productive rearrangements. TCRdb took this table from immuneACCESS and kept in-frame rearrangements with V and J called. Such tables lack part of the clones; where checked against another copy, unresolved V genes explain under half of the gap, and the rest is unexplained. V and J calls and clone size are copied from that table; D and trimming were computed from the DNA. Here the sample has about 280,000 clones; about 89% occur a single time. Of the sample, approximately 4.6% is held by the ten largest clones.

The sequenced material came from peripheral blood. The chain is assembled from TRBV7-9 and TRBJ1-2; 9 nucleotides in the junction match TRBD1. This TCR came from a man in his forties or fifties with acute or convalescent COVID-19. The CDR3 region reads CASSQGQGGGYTF. The nucleotide sequence reads TGTGCCAGCAGCCAGGGACAGGGAGGGGGCTACACCTTC.